This paragraph reports one T cell receptor (beta chain). Its antigen remains unidentified. The data derive from a study of post-analysis software for immune sequencing data. General observations from the study: About 5 TRBV segments (TRBV5-6, TRBV5-1 and TRBV20-1 among them) occurred more frequently in patients than in controls.

TCR beta cDNA libraries included unique molecular identifiers. Using its own MiXCR run on the PCR reads, TCRdb lists one record per CDR3 protein. The repertoire has 400,000 to 500,000 distinct CDR3 sequences, about 40% of them found once; the top ten carry approximately 7.7%. The CDR3 runs 13 residues. Germline CDR1 reads MDHEN; CDR2 reads SYDVKM. Trimming took 3 bases from V and 4 from J, leaving 9 bases between them. Sequencing was performed on blood. The clonotype was recovered from a girl aged 2-15 years with multiple sclerosis. The V gene is TRBV28, the J gene TRBJ2-5, with D hard to call. CDR3 nucleotide sequence: TGTGCCAGCAGTTTCGGCTGGGGAGAGACCCAGTACTTC. It encodes CASSFGWGETQYF.